These T cell receptor beta chains were read from a single sample in a study of cytomegalovirus exposure and HLA in healthy donors. Sequenced by immunoSEQ multiplex PCR; TCRdb stores in-frame clones only, minus some. The table shows fewer than 130,000 clones, with 60% to 85% occurring only once. Sequenced material: PBMCs. These TCRs come from a female donor in good health and CMV-seropositive. Both conserved end residues are part of each CDR3. A D gene is named only where the DNA matches it firmly. Rows may omit the clone size; those that give it use once, few, many or a size class.

CDR3aa	CDR3nt	d_gene	abundance	j_gene	v_gene
CASSFQGQIGLAGPRTGELFF	TGTGCCAGCAGTTTTCAGGGACAAATCGGACTAGCGGGGCCAAGGACCGGGGAGCTGTTTTTT	TRBD2	.	TRBJ2-2	TRBV7-3
CATRPTGSSYEQYF	TGTGCCACCAGGCCAACAGGTAGCTCCTACGAGCAGTACTTC	.	.	TRBJ2-7	TRBV10-3
CAWSLGTAGGEQYF	TGTGCCTGGAGTCTCGGGACAGCCGGCGGGGAGCAGTACTTC	TRBD1	.	TRBJ2-7	TRBV30
CASSDPGAGANVLTF	TGTGCCAGCAGTGATCCAGGGGCTGGGGCCAACGTCCTGACTTTC	.	.	TRBJ2-6	TRBV6-1
CASSAPGQGNTQYF	TGCGCCAGCAGCGCTCCGGGACAGGGGAACACGCAGTATTTT	TRBD1	.	TRBJ2-3	TRBV5-1
CAISDRGRSSYEQYF	TGTGCCATCAGTGACAGGGGAAGGAGCTCCTACGAGCAGTACTTC	.	.	TRBJ2-7	TRBV10-3
CASSLSGRGYTF	TGTGCCAGCAGCTTGAGCGGGCGGGGCTACACCTTC	.	.	TRBJ1-2	TRBV5-5
CASTSTGIGYGYTF	TGTGCCAGCACTTCGACAGGGATCGGTTACGGCTACACCTTC	TRBD1	once	TRBJ1-2	TRBV7-8
CASSPGLAGGPETQYF	TGTGCCAGCAGCCCGGGACTAGCGGGAGGGCCCGAGACCCAGTACTTC	TRBD2	.	TRBJ2-5	TRBV9
CASSPRDSMNTEAFF	TGTGCCAGCTCACCGAGGGACAGTATGAACACTGAAGCTTTCTTT	TRBD1	.	TRBJ1-1	TRBV18